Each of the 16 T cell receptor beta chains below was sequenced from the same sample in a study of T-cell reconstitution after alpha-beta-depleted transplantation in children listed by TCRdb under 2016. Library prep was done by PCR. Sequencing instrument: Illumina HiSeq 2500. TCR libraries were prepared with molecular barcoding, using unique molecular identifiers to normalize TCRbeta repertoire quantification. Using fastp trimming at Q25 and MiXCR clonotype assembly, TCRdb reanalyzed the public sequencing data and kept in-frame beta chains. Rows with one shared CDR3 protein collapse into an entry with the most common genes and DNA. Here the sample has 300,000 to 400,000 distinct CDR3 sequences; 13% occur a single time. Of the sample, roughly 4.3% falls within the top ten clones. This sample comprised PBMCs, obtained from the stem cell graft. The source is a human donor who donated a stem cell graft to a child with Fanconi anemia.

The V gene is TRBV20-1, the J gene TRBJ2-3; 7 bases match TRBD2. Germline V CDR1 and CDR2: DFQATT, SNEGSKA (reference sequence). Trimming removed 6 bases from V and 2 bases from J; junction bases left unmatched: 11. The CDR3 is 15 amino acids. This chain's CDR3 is CSATLAVWNTDTQYF. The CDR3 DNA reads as TGCAGTGCCACCCTAGCGGTGTGGAACACAGATACGCAGTATTTT.

The CDR3 spells CASSLAVGPLQETQYF. In DNA form, the CDR3 reads TGCGCCAGCAGCTTGGCCGTCGGACCACTTCAAGAGACCCAGTACTTC. The rearrangement uses TRBV5-1 and TRBJ2-5; D not certain. CDR1 and CDR2 from the germline V gene are SGHRS and YFSETQ. V gave up 0 bases and J gave up 2 bases, with 14 bases separating them. The CDR3 runs 16 residues.

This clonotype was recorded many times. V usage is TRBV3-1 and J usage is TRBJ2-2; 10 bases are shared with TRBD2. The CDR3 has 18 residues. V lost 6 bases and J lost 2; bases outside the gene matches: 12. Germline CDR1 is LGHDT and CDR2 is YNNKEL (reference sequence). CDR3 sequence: CASSRLAGGGINTGELFF. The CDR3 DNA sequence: TGTGCCAGCAGTCGACTAGCGGGCGGGGGGATTAACACCGGGGAGCTGTTTTTT. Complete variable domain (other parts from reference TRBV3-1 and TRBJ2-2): DTAVSQTPKYLVTQMGNDKSIKCEQNLGHDTMYWYKQDSKKFLKIMFSYNNKELIINETVPNRFSPKSPDKAHLNLHINSLELGDSAVYFCASSRLAGGGINTGELFFGEGSRLTVL.

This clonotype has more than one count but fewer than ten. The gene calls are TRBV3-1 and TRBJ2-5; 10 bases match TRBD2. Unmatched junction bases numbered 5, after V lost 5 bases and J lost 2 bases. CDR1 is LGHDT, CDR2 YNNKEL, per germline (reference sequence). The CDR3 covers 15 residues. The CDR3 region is CASSFSGGPQETQYF. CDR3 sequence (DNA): TGTGCCAGCAGCTTTAGCGGGGGGCCGCAAGAGACCCAGTACTTC.

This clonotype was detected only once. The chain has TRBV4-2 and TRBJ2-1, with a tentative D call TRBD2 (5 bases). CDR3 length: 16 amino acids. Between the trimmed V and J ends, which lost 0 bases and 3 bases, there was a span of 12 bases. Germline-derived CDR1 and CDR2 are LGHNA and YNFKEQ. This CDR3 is CASSQEASGYYNEQFF. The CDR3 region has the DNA TGTGCCAGCAGCCAAGAGGCCAGCGGATACTACAATGAGCAGTTCTTC.

The CDR3 nucleotides are TGTGCCAGCAGAAGGACAGGGGACAATCAGCCCCAGCATTTT. Its protein product is CASRRTGDNQPQHF. The chain couples TRBV2 to TRBJ1-5, with 9 bases lining up with TRBD1. The CDR3 covers 14 residues. The V segment lost 6 bases and the J segment 3 bases; nucleotides outside the gene matches: 3. Per the germline V gene, CDR1 is SNHLY and CDR2 is FYNNEI. Filled out from reference TRBV2 and TRBJ1-5, the complete variable domain reads EPEVTQTPSHQVTQMGQEVILRCVPISNHLYFYWYRQILGQKVEFLVSFYNNEISEKSEIFDDQFSVERPDGSNFTLKIRSTKLEDSAMYFCASRRTGDNQPQHFGDGTRLSIL.

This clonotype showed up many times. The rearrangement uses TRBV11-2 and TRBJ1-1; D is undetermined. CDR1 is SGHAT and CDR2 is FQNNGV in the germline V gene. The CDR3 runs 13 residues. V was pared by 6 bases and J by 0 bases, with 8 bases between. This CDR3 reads CASRRTMNTEAFF. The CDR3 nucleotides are TGTGCCAGCAGGCGCACAATGAACACTGAAGCTTTCTTT.

CDR3: CASSPRQRNTEAFF. CDR3 DNA: TGTGCCAGCAGCCCCCGCCAGAGGAACACTGAAGCTTTCTTT. This sequence joins TRBV7-9 and TRBJ1-1; D not resolved. Trimming took off 5 bases at V and 1 base at J, with 11 bases between the two ends. This CDR3 has 14 residues. Germline V lookup: CDR1 SEHNR, CDR2 FQNEAQ (reference sequence). The whole variable domain, remainder taken from reference TRBV7-9 and TRBJ1-1, is DTGVSQNPRHKITKRGQNVTFRCDPISEHNRLYWYRQTLGQGPEFLTYFQNEAQLEKSRLLSDRFSAERPKGSFSTLEIQRTEQGDSAMYLCASSPRQRNTEAFFGQGTRLTVV.

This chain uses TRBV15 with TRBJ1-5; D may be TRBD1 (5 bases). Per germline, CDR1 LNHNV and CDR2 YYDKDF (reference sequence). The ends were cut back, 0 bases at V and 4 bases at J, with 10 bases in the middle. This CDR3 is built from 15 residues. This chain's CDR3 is CATSRDAGINQPQHF. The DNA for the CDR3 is TGTGCCACCAGCAGAGATGCAGGGATTAATCAGCCCCAGCATTTT.

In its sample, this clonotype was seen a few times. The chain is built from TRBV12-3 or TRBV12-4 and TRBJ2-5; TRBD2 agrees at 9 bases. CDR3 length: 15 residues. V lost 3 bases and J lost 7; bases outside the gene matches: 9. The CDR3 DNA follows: TGTGCCAGCAGTTTGAGTCCTAGCGGGGTCGCGACCCAGTACTTC. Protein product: CASSLSPSGVATQYF.

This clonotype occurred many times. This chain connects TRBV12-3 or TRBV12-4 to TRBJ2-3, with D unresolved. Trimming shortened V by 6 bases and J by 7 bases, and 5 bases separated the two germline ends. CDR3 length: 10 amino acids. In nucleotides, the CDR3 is TGTGCCAGCAGAGGACATACGCAGTATTTT. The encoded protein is CASRGHTQYF.

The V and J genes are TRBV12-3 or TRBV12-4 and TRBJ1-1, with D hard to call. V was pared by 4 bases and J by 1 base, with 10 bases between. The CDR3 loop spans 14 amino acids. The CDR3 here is CASSSRRENTEAFF. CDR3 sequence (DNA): TGTGCCAGCAGTTCCAGACGGGAGAACACTGAAGCTTTCTTT.

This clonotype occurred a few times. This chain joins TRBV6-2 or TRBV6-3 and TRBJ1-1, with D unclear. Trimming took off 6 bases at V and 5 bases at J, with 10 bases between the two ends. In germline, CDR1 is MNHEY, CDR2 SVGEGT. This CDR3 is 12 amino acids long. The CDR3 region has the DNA TGTGCCAGCAGCTTCGGAGAGACTGAAGCTTTCTTT. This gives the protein CASSFGETEAFF.

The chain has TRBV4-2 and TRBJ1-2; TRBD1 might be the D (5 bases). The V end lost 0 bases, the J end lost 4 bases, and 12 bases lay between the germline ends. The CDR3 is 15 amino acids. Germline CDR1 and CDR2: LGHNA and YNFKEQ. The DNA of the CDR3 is TGTGCCAGCAGCCAAGATTCAGGGATCCTCTATGGCTACACCTTC. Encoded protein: CASSQDSGILYGYTF.

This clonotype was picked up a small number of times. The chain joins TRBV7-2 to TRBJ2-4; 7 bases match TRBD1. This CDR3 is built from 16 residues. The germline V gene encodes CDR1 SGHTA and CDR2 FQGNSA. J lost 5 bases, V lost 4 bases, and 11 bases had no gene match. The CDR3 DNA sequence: TGTGCCAGCAGCTCCCATTTCCTCGGGACAGAAAACATTCAGTACTTC. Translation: CASSSHFLGTENIQYF.

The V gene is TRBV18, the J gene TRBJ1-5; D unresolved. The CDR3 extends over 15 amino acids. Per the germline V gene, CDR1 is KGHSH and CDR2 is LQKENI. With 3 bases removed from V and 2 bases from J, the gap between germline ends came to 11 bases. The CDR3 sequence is CASSPLGVGNQPQHF. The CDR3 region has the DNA TGTGCCAGCTCACCCCTCGGGGTAGGCAATCAGCCCCAGCATTTT.